This TCR beta chain was recorded in a study of blood T cell repertoires in COVID-19. Measured with immunoSEQ multiplex PCR; TCRdb has only the in-frame clones, and not every one. Of tens of thousands of clones detected, 84% appear once; the ten largest clones hold approximately 14%. This CDR3 spans 14 amino acids. CDR1 and CDR2 from the germline V gene are SGHDN and FVKESK. V lost 0 bases and J 1 base, leaving 6 bases between the germline ends. The source material was peripheral blood. The rearrangement uses TRBV14 and TRBJ1-2; D gene unclear. The receptor was isolated from a man in his fifties with active or convalescent COVID-19. CDR3 nucleotides: TGTGCCAGCAGCCAAGAGCAGATTAACTATGGCTACACCTTC. This encodes CASSQEQINYGYTF.